The 20 T cell receptor beta chains listed next were all sequenced from one sample in a study of T cell changes during pregnancy in multiple sclerosis. The table came from immunoSEQ multiplex PCR; TCRdb's copy has only in-frame clones and leaves some out. The table lists about 110,000 clones, about 89% of them singletons. This specimen consisted of peripheral blood, obtained before pregnancy. Receptors originate from a female donor with multiple sclerosis, enrolled in a pregnancy study.

V usage is TRBV6-1 and J usage is TRBJ1-2; the match to TRBD1 covers 10 bases. The V and J ends lost 6 bases and 7 bases, in that order; junction bases with no gene match: 5. The CDR3 length is 13 residues. Germline V gene data show CDR1 as MNHNS and CDR2 as SASEGT. CDR3 DNA: TGTGCCAGCAGCGACAGGGGGCCGGTTGGCTACACCTTC. Amino acid sequence: CASSDRGPVGYTF.

The V gene is TRBV27, the J gene TRBJ1-5, with 9 bases matching TRBD1. The germline gives CDR1 MNHEY, CDR2 SMNVEV (reference sequence). This CDR3 contains 14 residues. The V and J ends lost 5 bases and 6 bases, in that order; junction bases with no gene match: 5. CDR3 nucleotides: TGTGCCAGCAGTCCGGGACAGGGCAGTCAGCCCCAGCATTTT. Translation gives CASSPGQGSQPQHF.

The genes are TRBV6-1 and TRBJ2-7; the match to TRBD1 covers 8 bases. This CDR3 contains 17 residues. J was trimmed by 6 bases and V by 1 base; bases with no gene match: 14. The germline CDR1 and CDR2 sequences are MNHNS and SASEGT. CDR3 amino acids: CASSEVVGQGSGSEQYF. CDR3 bases: TGTGCCAGCAGTGAAGTAGTTGGACAGGGTTCCGGCAGCGAGCAGTACTTC.

The chain employs TRBV6-4 and TRBJ2-1; 11 bases match TRBD2. The CDR3 has 15 amino acids. V gave up 6 bases and J gave up 4 bases; unmatched junction bases: 5. CDR1 MRHNA and CDR2 SNTAGT come from the germline V gene. The CDR3 region is CASSATSGKYNEQFF. As DNA, the CDR3 is TGTGCCAGCAGCGCGACTAGCGGGAAGTACAATGAGCAGTTCTTC.

V is TRBV9 and J is TRBJ2-2; D possibly corresponds to TRBD1 (6 bases). CDR3 length equals 16 residues. CDR1 is SGDLS, CDR2 YYNGEE, per germline. Trimming removed 4 bases from V and 4 bases from J, with 17 bases in between. In DNA form, the CDR3 reads TGTGCCAGCAGCCAGGGGCAGGGCACGGGCACCGGGGAGCTGTTTTTT. As protein: CASSQGQGTGTGELFF.

The chain is built from TRBV2 and TRBJ2-1; D remains unclear. Germline CDR1 reads SNHLY; CDR2 reads FYNNEI. This CDR3 is 13 amino acids long. V lost 0 bases and J lost 9, with 9 bases in between. DNA for the CDR3: TGTGCCAGCAGTGAAGCGGAGCCACTTGAGCAGTTCTTC. Protein sequence: CASSEAEPLEQFF.

The chain uses TRBV7-3 and TRBJ1-1, with 9 bases that match TRBD1. J lost 3 bases, V lost 3 bases, and 17 bases had no gene match. The CDR3 length is 19 residues. Germline loops: CDR1 SGHTA, CDR2 FQGTGA. The CDR3 coding sequence is TGTGCCAGCAGCTTCCGCCCATTGGACAGGGGACATGGTGACACTGAAGCTTTCTTT. It is translated as CASSFRPLDRGHGDTEAFF.

The chain carries TRBV27 and TRBJ2-1; weak D call: TRBD2 (5 bases). The CDR3 length is 16 residues. The germline V gene encodes CDR1 MNHEY and CDR2 SMNVEV (reference sequence). With 3 bases removed from V and 0 bases from J, the gap between germline ends came to 12 bases. The CDR3 bases are TGTGCCAGCAGTTTGAGTCGGGAACCCTCCTACAATGAGCAGTTCTTC. Translated, it gives CASSLSREPSYNEQFF.

In this sample, this clone turned up once. DNA of the CDR3: TGTGCCAGCAGCGCCCCTAGCGGGAGAATGGTCGGCACAGATACGCAGTATTTT. Protein sequence: CASSAPSGRMVGTDTQYF. The chain carries TRBV7-2 and TRBJ2-3; 10 bases are shared with TRBD2. The CDR3 extends over 18 amino acids. The trim removed 5 bases at V and 1 base at J, leaving 12 bases unmatched. The germline CDR1 and CDR2 sequences are SGHTA and FQGNSA.

The gene calls are TRBV18 and TRBJ1-1; D perhaps matches TRBD1 (6 bases). The germline CDR1 and CDR2 sequences are KGHSH and LQKENI. Trimming cost V 8 bases and J 2 bases, with 12 bases left between them. This CDR3 has 13 residues. The CDR3 nucleotides are TGTGCCAGCAACAGGGACGCTAACACTGAAGCTTTCTTT. Its protein product is CASNRDANTEAFF.

This chain links TRBV21-1 with TRBJ2-3; the D call in the table, TRBD1, was not verified against the DNA. TRBV21-1 is recorded as a pseudogene. The CDR3 runs 16 residues. The CDR3, as DNA: TGTGCCAGCAGCAAAGTCGGGGGACAGGGCACAGATACGCAGTATTTT. Amino acids: CASSKVGGQGTDTQYF.

DNA of the CDR3: TGTGCCAGCAGCTTAAAAGACGGGGTGGAGACCCAGTACTTC. Residues: CASSLKDGVETQYF. The gene calls are TRBV5-4 and TRBJ2-5; a weak D match, TRBD2 (5 bases). Germline CDR1 is SGHNT and CDR2 is YYREEE (reference sequence). V lost 2 bases, J lost 5 bases, and 13 bases lay in between. This CDR3 comprises 14 residues.

This chain joins TRBV7-8 and TRBJ2-1; 8 bases align to TRBD1. Germline V lookup: CDR1 SGHVS, CDR2 FQNEAQ. The junction had 7 bases not matched to a gene; V was cut back by 5 bases and J by 4 bases. The CDR3 length is 15 residues. The CDR3 is CASSPGQGVYNEQFF. The CDR3 nucleotides read TGTGCCAGCAGCCCTGGACAGGGAGTTTACAATGAGCAGTTCTTC.

For this clone: This may stem from a read error, because a much larger clone lies one nucleotide away. The chain couples TRBV6-5 to TRBJ2-3; 9 nucleotides align to TRBD2. The CDR3 length is 14 residues. Germline V gene data show CDR1 as MNHEY and CDR2 as SVGAGI. V dropped 5 bases and J dropped 1; count of bases not matched to a gene: 1. CDR3 amino acids: CASSERGGTDTQYF. In DNA form, the CDR3 reads TGTGCCAGCAGTGAGCGGGGGGGCACAGATACGCAGTATTTT.

The genes are TRBV5-1 and TRBJ1-2; TRBD1 aligns across 7 bases. This CDR3 has 13 amino acids. CDR1 and CDR2 from the germline V gene are SGHRS and YFSETQ. The V gene end was trimmed by 2 bases and the J gene end by 4 bases; junction bases not matched to a gene: 2. In DNA form, the CDR3 reads TGCGCCAGCAGCTTTAGGGGGCTCTATGGCTACACCTTC. Translating it yields CASSFRGLYGYTF.

This chain connects TRBV15 to TRBJ2-4, with 12 bases lining up with TRBD1. Germline CDR1 and CDR2: LNHNV and YYDKDF (reference sequence). The CDR3 is 14 amino acids. The V and J ends lost 5 bases and 8 bases, in that order; junction bases with no gene match: 4. The CDR3 sequence is CATSAGQGADIQYF. DNA for the CDR3: TGTGCCACCAGCGCGGGACAGGGGGCTGACATTCAGTACTTC.

The rearrangement links TRBV7-2 to TRBJ2-7; tentative D call: TRBD2 (5 bases). Trimming took 5 bases from V and 4 from J, leaving 9 bases between them. From germline, CDR1 is SGHTA and CDR2 FQGNSA. This CDR3 is 12 amino acids long. The DNA for the CDR3 is TGTGCCAGCAGCCCGGGATCTTACGAGCAGTACTTC. It is translated as CASSPGSYEQYF.

This chain links TRBV28 with TRBJ1-2; a possible D gene is TRBD1 (5 bases). This CDR3 has 13 amino acids. V lost 3 bases, J lost 2 bases, and 7 bases lay in between. The germline V gene encodes CDR1 MDHEN and CDR2 SYDVKM. CDR3: CASSLGGNYGYTF. The CDR3 DNA is TGTGCCAGCAGTTTGGGGGGAAACTATGGCTACACCTTC.

The chain combines TRBV28 with TRBJ2-7, with D maybe TRBD2 (6 bases). The germline gives CDR1 MDHEN, CDR2 SYDVKM. V dropped 7 bases and J dropped 0 bases, with 13 bases sitting between them. The CDR3 has 14 residues. CDR3 amino acids: CASKEGPSSYEQYF. DNA for the CDR3: TGTGCCAGCAAGGAGGGGCCCAGCTCCTACGAGCAGTACTTC.

The V gene is TRBV6-9, the J gene TRBJ2-3; 10 positions agree with TRBD2. Germline lookup yields CDR1 MNHGY and CDR2 SVAAGI. V was clipped by 4 bases and J by 4 bases; unmatched bases: 5. The CDR3 has 15 residues. The CDR3 DNA is TGTGCCAGCAGTTCGGGACTAGCGTGCGCAGATACGCAGTATTTT. It codes for CASSSGLACADTQYF.